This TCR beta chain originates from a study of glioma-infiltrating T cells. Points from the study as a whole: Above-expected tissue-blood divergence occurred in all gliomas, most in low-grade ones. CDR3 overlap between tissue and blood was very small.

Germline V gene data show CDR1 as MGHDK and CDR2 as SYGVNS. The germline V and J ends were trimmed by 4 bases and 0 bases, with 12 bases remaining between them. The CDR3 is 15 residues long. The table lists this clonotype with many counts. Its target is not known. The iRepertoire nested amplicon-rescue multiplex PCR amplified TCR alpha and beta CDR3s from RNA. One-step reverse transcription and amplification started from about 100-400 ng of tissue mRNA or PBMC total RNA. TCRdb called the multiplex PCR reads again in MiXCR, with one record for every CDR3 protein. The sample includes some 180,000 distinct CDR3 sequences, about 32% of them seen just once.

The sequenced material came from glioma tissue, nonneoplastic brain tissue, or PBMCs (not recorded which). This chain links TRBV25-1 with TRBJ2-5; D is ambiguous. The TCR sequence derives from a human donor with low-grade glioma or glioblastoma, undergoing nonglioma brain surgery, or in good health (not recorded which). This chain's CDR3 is CASSGPGGNQETQYF. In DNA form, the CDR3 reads TGTGCCAGCAGTGGGCCAGGTGGAAACCAAGAGACCCAGTACTTC.